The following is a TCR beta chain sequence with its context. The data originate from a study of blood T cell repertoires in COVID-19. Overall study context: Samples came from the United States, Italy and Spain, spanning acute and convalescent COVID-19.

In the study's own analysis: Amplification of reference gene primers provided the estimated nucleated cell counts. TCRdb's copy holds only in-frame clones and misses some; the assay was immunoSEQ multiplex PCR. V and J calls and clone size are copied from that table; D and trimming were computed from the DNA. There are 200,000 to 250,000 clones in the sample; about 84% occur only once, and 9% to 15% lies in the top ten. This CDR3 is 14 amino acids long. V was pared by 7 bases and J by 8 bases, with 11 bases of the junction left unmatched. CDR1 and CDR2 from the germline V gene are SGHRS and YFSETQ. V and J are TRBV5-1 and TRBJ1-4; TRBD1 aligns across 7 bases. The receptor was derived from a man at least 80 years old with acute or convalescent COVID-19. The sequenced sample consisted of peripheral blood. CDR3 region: CASRRGTAPEKLFF. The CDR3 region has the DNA TGCGCCAGCCGAAGGGGGACAGCTCCGGAAAAACTGTTTTTT.